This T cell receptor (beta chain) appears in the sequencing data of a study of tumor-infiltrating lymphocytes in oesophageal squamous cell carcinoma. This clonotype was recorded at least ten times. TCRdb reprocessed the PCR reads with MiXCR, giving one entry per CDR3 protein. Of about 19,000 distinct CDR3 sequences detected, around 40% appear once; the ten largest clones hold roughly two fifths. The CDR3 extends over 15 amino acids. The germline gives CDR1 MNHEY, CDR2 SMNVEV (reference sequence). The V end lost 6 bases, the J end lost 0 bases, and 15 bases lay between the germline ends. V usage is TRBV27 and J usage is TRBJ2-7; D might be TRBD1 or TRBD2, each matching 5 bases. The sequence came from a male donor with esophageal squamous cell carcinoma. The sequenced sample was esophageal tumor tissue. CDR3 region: CASRPWDGNSYEQYF. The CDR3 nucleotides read TGTGCCAGCAGGCCATGGGACGGAAACTCCTACGAGCAGTACTTC.